This T cell receptor (beta chain) derives from a study of blood T cell repertoires in COVID-19. In the original processing: Using reference gene primer amplification, nucleated cell counts were estimated. Assay: immunoSEQ multiplex PCR; the TCRdb copy retains only in-frame clones and omits some. Clone size and the V and J calls come from that table; the DNA yielded D and trimming. There are 200,000 to 300,000 clones in the sample; 86% occur only once, and 12% lies in the top ten. V lost 4 bases and J 0 bases, leaving 11 bases between the germline ends. The CDR3 is 15 residues long. CDR1 and CDR2 from the germline V gene are SGHRS and YFSETQ.

The TCR comes from a man at least 80 years old with acute or convalescent COVID-19. Sequencing was carried out using peripheral blood. The chain has TRBV5-1 and TRBJ1-3; maybe TRBD1 (5 bases). In DNA, the CDR3 is TGCGCCAGCAGCCCGGGGGGGTCCTCTGGAAACACCATATATTTT. This translates into CASSPGGSSGNTIYF.